This passage covers 25 T cell receptor beta chains from one sample sequenced in a study of blood T cell repertoires in COVID-19. Profiling relied on immunoSEQ multiplex PCR, and the TCRdb table lists in-frame clones only, not all of them. The sample lists 130,000 or so clones, about four fifths occurring once. The sequencing input was peripheral blood. The receptors here all came from a woman aged 55-69 years with active or convalescent COVID-19.

The chain recombines TRBV5-1 with TRBJ2-7; 8 positions agree with TRBD1. Trimming cost V 4 bases and J 4 bases; bases outside gene matches: 7. The CDR3 runs 14 residues. Germline V lookup: CDR1 SGHRS, CDR2 YFSETQ. Written as DNA, the CDR3 is TGCGCCAGCAGCAGGTCAGGGGGCGCGTACGAGCAGTACTTC. Encoded protein: CASSRSGGAYEQYF.

The chain employs TRBV6-5 and TRBJ2-2; D gene ambiguous. This CDR3 contains 15 residues. Looked up from germline, CDR1 is MNHEY and CDR2 is SVGAGI. The V gene lost 0 bases and the J gene lost 3 bases, with 8 bases spanning the gap. The CDR3 DNA reads TGTGCCAGCAGTTACTCTGGTCGGGACACCGGGGAGCTGTTTTTT. Its protein product is CASSYSGRDTGELFF.

This chain uses TRBV15 with TRBJ2-3, with 7 bases identical to TRBD2. The junction had 7 bases not matched to a gene; V was cut back by 0 bases and J by 4 bases. Per the germline V gene, CDR1 is LNHNV and CDR2 is YYDKDF (reference sequence). There are 16 residues in the CDR3. The CDR3 coding sequence is TGTGCCACCAGCAGAGAAGGAAGACTAGCTGCAGATACGCAGTATTTT. This encodes CATSREGRLAADTQYF.

The chain combines TRBV12-5 with TRBJ1-5, with D perhaps matching TRBD1 (5 bases). Trimming stripped 1 base from V and 10 bases from J, with 8 bases between. CDR3 length: 12 amino acids. Germline CDR1 LGHNT, CDR2 FRNRAP. The DNA of the CDR3 is TGTGCTAGTGGTTTGGGTCAGGGTCCCCAGCATTTT. Protein product: CASGLGQGPQHF. The full variable domain, with the rest looked up from reference TRBV12-5 and TRBJ1-5, is DARVTQTPRHKVTEMGQEVTMRCQPILGHNTVFWYRQTMMQGLELLAYFRNRAPLDDSGMPKDRFSAEMPDATLATLKIQPSEPRDSAVYFCASGLGQGPQHFGDGTRLSIL.

V and J are TRBV27 and TRBJ2-1, with 7 bases matching TRBD2. Germline V gene data show CDR1 as MNHEY and CDR2 as SMNVEV (reference sequence). V trimming: 2 bases; J trimming: 3 bases; junction bases outside the gene matches: 7. The length of the CDR3 is 16 residues. The CDR3 bases are TGTGCCAGCAGTTTAAGCCTAGCGGAGCTCTACAATGAGCAGTTCTTC. Translating gives CASSLSLAELYNEQFF.

The rearrangement links TRBV6-5 to TRBJ1-6; 12 bases are a match to TRBD1. Unmatched junction bases numbered 2, after V lost 2 bases and J lost 6 bases. Germline V gene data show CDR1 as MNHEY and CDR2 as SVGAGI. This CDR3 contains 16 residues. The CDR3 is CASSYRDRGRNSPLHF. The CDR3 DNA reads TGTGCCAGCAGTTACCGGGACAGGGGGCGTAATTCACCCCTCCACTTT.

The chain has TRBV20-1 and TRBJ2-3; D is uncertain. V dropped 3 bases and J dropped 1 base, with 8 bases sitting between them. The germline V gene has CDR1 DFQATT and CDR2 SNEGSKA (reference sequence). The CDR3 runs to 13 residues. The CDR3 region is CSASLTRTDTQYF. The CDR3 DNA sequence: TGCAGTGCTAGTCTAACTCGCACAGATACGCAGTATTTT.

This clone was detected only a few times. V usage is TRBV6-6 and J usage is TRBJ2-1; TRBD2 aligns across 12 bases. V lost 5 bases to trimming and J lost 3 bases; unmatched junction nucleotides: 14. CDR3 size: 19 residues. CDR1 MNHNY and CDR2 SVGAGI come from the germline V gene (reference sequence). CDR3 sequence: CASSRLAGASFLGYNEQFF. The CDR3 nucleotides are TGTGCCAGCAGTCGACTAGCGGGGGCTTCTTTTCTTGGCTACAATGAGCAGTTCTTC.

A note on this clone: Other DNA sequences from this sample encode an identical CDR3 as well. This rearrangement joins TRBV9 to TRBJ2-1; D is possibly TRBD1 (6 bases). Trimming shortened V by 0 bases and J by 1 base, and 8 bases separated the two germline ends. The CDR3 consists of 15 residues. Germline V CDR1 and CDR2: SGDLS, YYNGEE. CDR3 in DNA: TGTGCCAGCAGCGTAGGGCAGGGGTCCTACAATGAGCAGTTCTTC. Encoded protein: CASSVGQGSYNEQFF.

The chain uses TRBV3-1 (or the pseudogene TRBV3-2) and TRBJ2-1, with 10 bases fitting TRBD2. Germline V CDR1 and CDR2: LGHDT, YNNKEL (reference sequence). The CDR3 loop spans 19 amino acids. V gave up 0 bases and J gave up 0 bases; unmatched junction bases: 8. The CDR3 loop is CASSQDPPSGSSSYNEQFF. The CDR3 DNA reads as TGTGCCAGCAGCCAAGATCCCCCTAGCGGGAGCTCCTCCTACAATGAGCAGTTCTTC.

The chain combines TRBV18 with TRBJ1-1; D might be TRBD1 (5 bases). In germline, CDR1 is KGHSH, CDR2 LQKENI. The germline V and J ends were trimmed by 3 bases and 2 bases, with 13 bases remaining between them. This CDR3 has 15 amino acids. The CDR3 reads CASSPEGRANTEAFF. CDR3 in DNA: TGTGCCAGCTCACCCGAGGGGAGGGCAAACACTGAAGCTTTCTTT. The whole variable domain, filled in from reference TRBV18 and TRBJ1-1, reads NAGVMQNPRHLVRRRGQEARLRCSPMKGHSHVYWYRQLPEEGLKFMVYLQKENIIDESGMPKERFSAEFPKEGPSILRIQQVVRGDSAAYFCASSPEGRANTEAFFGQGTRLTVV.

V usage is TRBV19 and J usage is TRBJ2-2, with 11 bases fitting TRBD2. The V and J ends lost 5 bases and 3 bases, in that order; junction bases with no gene match: 2. This CDR3 comprises 15 residues. The germline V gene encodes CDR1 LNHDA and CDR2 SQIVND (reference sequence). The CDR3 spells CASSLGLADTGELFF. The CDR3 DNA reads TGTGCCAGTAGTTTGGGACTAGCGGACACCGGGGAGCTGTTTTTT.

Of note for this clone: One end of the junction is discordant with germline, which a read error may explain. The chain carries TRBV6-5 and TRBJ1-2, with 8 bases aligning to TRBD1. Looked up from germline, CDR1 is MNHEY and CDR2 is SVGAGI. The CDR3 totals 13 residues. CDR3 residues: CASSFTGGYGYTF. The CDR3 coding sequence is TGTGCCAGTAGTTTCACAGGGGGCTATGGCTACACCTTC.

This clone was detected once. The V call is TRBV5-4, the J call TRBJ2-5; D is ambiguous. Germline V lookup: CDR1 SGHNT, CDR2 YYREEE (reference sequence). The CDR3 covers 15 residues. Trimming removed 4 bases from V and 2 bases from J, with 15 bases in between. CDR3 coding DNA: TGTGCCAGCAGCCCCTGGGCAAAAACACAAGAGACCCAGTACTTC. Amino acid sequence: CASSPWAKTQETQYF. The complete variable domain, with remaining parts taken from reference TRBV5-4 and TRBJ2-5, reads ETGVTQSPTHLIKTRGQQVTLRCSSQSGHNTVSWYQQALGQGPQFIFQYYREEENGRGNFPPRFSGLQFPNYSSELNVNALELDDSALYLCASSPWAKTQETQYFGPGTRLLVL.

The chain has TRBV11-3 and TRBJ2-2; 11 bases agree with TRBD2. CDR1 is SGHNT, CDR2 YENEEA, per germline. The CDR3 totals 15 residues. The V gene end was trimmed by 5 bases and the J gene end by 8 bases; junction bases not matched to a gene: 7. The CDR3 DNA reads TGTGCCAGCAGCCGAACGACTAGCGGGATAGGGGAGCTGTTTTTT. This sequence encodes CASSRTTSGIGELFF.

The rearrangement joins TRBV6-5 to TRBJ1-1; TRBD1 aligns across 7 bases. Germline V gene lookup returns CDR1 MNHEY and CDR2 SVGAGI. The CDR3 has 16 residues. J was trimmed by 5 bases and V by 4 bases; bases with no gene match: 13. This CDR3 reads CASSWSLNRGRTEAFF. The CDR3 DNA reads as TGTGCCAGCAGTTGGAGCCTGAACAGGGGACGGACTGAAGCTTTCTTT.

The V and J genes are TRBV28 and TRBJ2-1; D is undetermined. Per the germline V gene, CDR1 is MDHEN and CDR2 is SYDVKM. V was clipped by 2 bases and J by 9 bases, with 14 bases between them. This CDR3 is built from 14 residues. The CDR3 bases are TGTGCCAGCAGTTTACCCCAAAATAGCCGTGAGCAGTTCTTC. Its protein is CASSLPQNSREQFF.

This chain links TRBV7-8 with TRBJ2-5; TRBD2 aligns across 10 bases. Germline loops: CDR1 SGHVS, CDR2 FQNEAQ. The J segment lost 5 bases and the V segment lost 5 bases, leaving 11 bases of the junction unmatched. This CDR3 contains 16 residues. Written as DNA, the CDR3 is TGTGCCAGCAGCCCAAACCCAGCGGGGGGGGTTGAGACCCAGTACTTC. Translating gives CASSPNPAGGVETQYF.

The V gene is TRBV11-2, the J gene TRBJ2-1, with D maybe TRBD1 (5 bases). V was clipped by 1 base and J by 9 bases, with 16 bases between them. CDR3 length equals 15 residues. CDR1 and CDR2 from the germline V gene are SGHAT and FQNNGV. The CDR3 nucleotides read TGTGCCAGCAGCTTAGCAGGGCCCCTTTTGGGTGAGCAGTTCTTC. Translating gives CASSLAGPLLGEQFF.

The gene calls are TRBV15 and TRBJ1-4, with D uncertain. Between the trimmed V and J ends, which lost 4 bases and 0 bases, there was a span of 12 bases. The germline gives CDR1 LNHNV, CDR2 YYDKDF (reference sequence). This CDR3 contains 16 residues. This CDR3 is CATSTRTAATNEKLFF. The CDR3 nucleotides are TGTGCCACCAGCACCCGAACAGCCGCAACTAATGAAAAACTGTTTTTT. The variable domain in full, with the rest retrieved from reference TRBV15 and TRBJ1-4, is DAMVIQNPRYQVTQFGKPVTLSCSQTLNHNVMYWYQQKSSQAPKLLFHYYDKDFNNEADTPDNFQSRRPNTSFCFLDIRSPGLGDTAMYLCATSTRTAATNEKLFFGSGTQLSVL.

The chain carries TRBV28 and TRBJ2-7; 9 nucleotides agree with TRBD1. CDR1 and CDR2 from the germline V gene are MDHEN and SYDVKM. This CDR3 contains 14 residues. V shed 6 bases and J 3 bases; nucleotides not matched to a gene: 6. This CDR3 reads CASRQGASYYEQYF. DNA for the CDR3: TGTGCCAGCAGACAGGGGGCGTCGTACTACGAGCAGTACTTC.

DNA of the CDR3: TGTGCCAGCAGACGAGCAGTGCGGGGGAACTCTGGGGCCAACGTCCTGACTTTC. Translated: CASRRAVRGNSGANVLTF. The chain uses TRBV5-4 and TRBJ2-6; 7 bases map to TRBD2. The CDR3 covers 18 residues. J was trimmed by 0 bases and V by 5 bases; bases with no gene match: 11. Germline loops: CDR1 SGHNT, CDR2 YYREEE (reference sequence).

This chain connects TRBV5-1 to TRBJ2-2, with a tentative D call TRBD2 (5 bases). The CDR3 runs to 14 residues. Germline values: CDR1 SGHRS, CDR2 YFSETQ. V lost 9 bases, J lost 2 bases, and 14 bases lay in between. CDR3 sequence: CATAENTNTGELFF. CDR3 sequence (DNA): TGCGCCACAGCGGAGAACACCAACACCGGGGAGCTGTTTTTT.

The J gene is TRBJ2-2, the V gene TRBV11-2; 8 nucleotides agree with TRBD1. The V gene end was trimmed by 5 bases and the J gene end by 6 bases; junction bases not matched to a gene: 11. The CDR3 spans 16 residues. Germline V CDR1 and CDR2: SGHAT, FQNNGV. The CDR3 reads CASSRRTGISPGELFF. The CDR3 DNA follows: TGTGCCAGCAGCCGTAGGACAGGGATTTCTCCCGGGGAGCTGTTTTTT.

This clone was recorded a few times. J is TRBJ1-2 and V is TRBV30; D gene uncertain. Trimming cost V 0 bases and J 3 bases, with 11 bases left between them. Germline CDR1 and CDR2: GTSNPN and SVGIG (reference sequence). This CDR3 has 14 residues. CDR3 amino acids: CAWSVWELDYGYTF. The CDR3 coding sequence is TGTGCCTGGAGTGTATGGGAGCTTGACTATGGCTACACCTTC.